The 10 T cell receptor beta chains below all came from one sample that was sequenced in a study of T cells in Graves' hyperthyroidism and ophthalmopathy. The TCR beta CDR3 regions underwent amplification using RNA transcripts as the source. First-round RT-PCR of the TCR CDR3 relied on the HTBI primer set. One entry per CDR3 protein, called by TCRdb with MiXCR from the multiplex PCR reads. In the table there are about 360,000 distinct CDR3 sequences, roughly 14% of which are singletons. The sample was blood. The receptors here all came from a young woman with Graves' hyperthyroidism that later progressed to Graves' ophthalmopathy.

This clonotype was detected many times. The rearrangement uses TRBV6-1 and TRBJ2-1; 8 bases match TRBD1. This CDR3 spans 15 amino acids. Germline values: CDR1 MNHNS, CDR2 SASEGT. V gave up 7 bases and J gave up 7 bases; unmatched junction bases: 12. As DNA, the CDR3 is TGTGCCAGCACCCCCCGGGACAGGCCACCGAATGAGCAGTTCTTC. This encodes CASTPRDRPPNEQFF.

This clonotype was counted between two and nine times. V usage is TRBV3-1 and J usage is TRBJ1-3; D possibly corresponds to TRBD1 (5 bases). Trimming cost V 0 bases and J 4 bases, with 13 bases left between them. CDR3 size: 16 residues. Germline CDR1 reads LGHDT; CDR2 reads YNNKEL (reference sequence). The CDR3 sequence: CASSQDPGTDGNTIYF. CDR3 coding DNA: TGTGCCAGCAGCCAAGATCCGGGGACGGACGGAAACACCATATATTTT.

In the case of this clonotype: One junction end disagrees with the germline gene, perhaps due to a read error. The gene calls are TRBV4-1 and TRBJ2-2; D is perhaps TRBD2 (7 bases). Looked up from germline, CDR1 is MGHRA and CDR2 is YSYEKL. CDR3 length: 13 residues. The CDR3 DNA reads TGCGCCAGCAGCCAAGTCCAGGGAGGGGGGCTGTTTTTT. Translating it yields CASSQVQGGGLFF.

Ten or more counts support this clonotype. V and J are TRBV27 and TRBJ1-1; no reliable D call. CDR1 and CDR2 from the germline V gene are MNHEY and SMNVEV (reference sequence). The CDR3 has 13 amino acids. The ends were cut back, 6 bases at V and 2 bases at J, with 10 bases in the middle. In nucleotides, the CDR3 is TGTGCCAGCAGCCTTACGGCTAACACTGAAGCTTTCTTT. Protein product: CASSLTANTEAFF.

The chain has TRBV19 and TRBJ1-2, with 7 nucleotides matching TRBD1. The ends lost 5 bases at V and 8 bases at J; junction bases unmatched: 5. The CDR3 spans 12 residues. The V gene's germline CDR1 is LNHDA and CDR2 SQIVND (reference sequence). The DNA for the CDR3 is TGTGCCAGTAGTCCTCACAGGGGAGGCTACACCTTC. Encoded protein: CASSPHRGGYTF.

This clonotype was counted many times. The chain employs TRBV18 and TRBJ1-2; D gene ambiguous. V was pared by 4 bases and J by 4 bases, with 22 bases between. This CDR3 comprises 17 residues. The germline gives CDR1 KGHSH, CDR2 LQKENI. CDR3 in DNA: TGTGCCAGCTCACTACCCCTTGGTGAGGACGCCCGCTATGGCTACACCTTC. It is translated as CASSLPLGEDARYGYTF.

This clonotype came up many times. The chain joins TRBV28 to TRBJ1-1, with no clear D. The germline V gene has CDR1 MDHEN and CDR2 SYDVKM. The V gene lost 2 bases and the J gene lost 5 bases, with 18 bases spanning the gap. The length of the CDR3 is 16 residues. CDR3 DNA: TGTGCCAGCAGTTTAGGGCGGGCCGGTGGGAGAACTGAAGCTTTCTTT. Its translation: CASSLGRAGGRTEAFF.

The table lists this clonotype with many counts. The chain has TRBV13 and TRBJ2-7; D is tentatively TRBD1 or TRBD2 (5 bases each). V lost 4 bases and J lost 3, with 10 bases in between. The CDR3 has 13 amino acids. Germline loops: CDR1 PRHDT, CDR2 FYEKMQ (reference sequence). The CDR3 reads CASSSGRHYEQYF. In nucleotides, the CDR3 is TGTGCCAGCAGCTCGGGACGGCACTACGAGCAGTACTTC.

This clonotype has a count of ten or more. V usage is TRBV7-2 and J usage is TRBJ2-1; 10 bases map to TRBD2. There are 16 residues in the CDR3. Germline-derived CDR1 and CDR2 are SGHTA and FQGNSA. Trimming removed 0 bases from V and 4 bases from J; junction bases left unmatched: 3. In nucleotides, the CDR3 is TGTGCCAGCAGCTTAGCCGGGACTAGCGCTTACAATGAGCAGTTCTTC. Residues: CASSLAGTSAYNEQFF.

This clonotype was seen a handful of times. Possible read error: a much larger clone is one base away. The rearrangement uses TRBV5-1 and TRBJ1-1; no definite D call. Germline CDR1 SGHRS, CDR2 YFSETQ. There are 13 residues in the CDR3. Trimming took 0 bases from V and 1 from J, leaving 4 bases between them. As DNA, the CDR3 is TGCGCCAGCAGCTTGGACTGGAACACTGAAGCTTTCTTT. Its protein product is CASSLDWNTEAFF.